The 9 T cell receptor beta chains below were found in one sample sequenced in a study of blood T cell repertoires in COVID-19. The data were produced by immunoSEQ multiplex PCR, yet TCRdb's version contains in-frame clones alone and is incomplete. The sample comprises about 310,000 clones, roughly 90% of which are singletons, and under 1.1% rests with the top ten. The sequenced sample consisted of peripheral blood. Receptors were obtained from a woman aged 35 to 49 with COVID-19, enrolled during active disease.

The V and J genes are TRBV27 and TRBJ2-6; no clear D. Trimming removed 6 bases from V and 2 bases from J, with 14 bases in between. CDR1 MNHEY and CDR2 SMNVEV come from the germline V gene (reference sequence). This CDR3 comprises 16 residues. CDR3 in amino acids: CASSLYLPPGANVLTF. The CDR3 DNA is TGTGCCAGCAGCCTATACTTGCCCCCTGGGGCCAACGTCCTGACTTTC.

V usage is TRBV29-1 and J usage is TRBJ2-3, with TRBD1 identical over 7 bases. From germline, CDR1 is SQVTM and CDR2 ANQGSEA. The CDR3 extends over 14 amino acids. V trimming: 1 base; J trimming: 2 bases; junction bases outside the gene matches: 3. This CDR3 is CSVEGGQYTDTQYF. The CDR3, as DNA: TGCAGCGTTGAAGGGGGACAGTACACAGATACGCAGTATTTT.

The chain's CDR3 is CASSPSVKNTEAFF. DNA for the CDR3: TGTGCCAGCAGCCCTAGTGTGAAGAACACTGAAGCTTTCTTT. This chain links TRBV9 with TRBJ1-1; D gene uncertain. V gave up 4 bases and J gave up 1 base, with 11 bases separating them. Per the germline V gene, CDR1 is SGDLS and CDR2 is YYNGEE. There are 14 residues in the CDR3.

The chain recombines TRBV9 with TRBJ2-3; 9 bases line up with TRBD2. V gave up 6 bases and J gave up 6 bases; unmatched junction bases: 8. This CDR3 is 14 amino acids long. Germline V lookup: CDR1 SGDLS, CDR2 YYNGEE. The CDR3 loop is CASTRTSVSDTQYF. The CDR3 DNA reads TGTGCCAGCACCAGGACTAGCGTCAGTGATACGCAGTATTTT.

This chain links TRBV5-1 with TRBJ2-7, with TRBD1 matching over 11 bases. After removal of 3 bases from V and 6 bases from J, the junction contained 5 bases not matched to a gene. This CDR3 is 14 amino acids long. Germline V CDR1 and CDR2: SGHRS, YFSETQ. This CDR3 reads CASSSPGQGGEQYF. CDR3 DNA sequence: TGCGCCAGCAGCTCCCCGGGACAGGGGGGCGAGCAGTACTTC.

The chain is built from TRBV28 and TRBJ1-5, with 7 bases aligning to TRBD1. After removal of 7 bases from V and 6 bases from J, the junction contained 12 bases not matched to a gene. Germline CDR1 and CDR2: MDHEN and SYDVKM. The CDR3 has 15 amino acids. The CDR3 protein is CASTPHRGVSQPQHF. The CDR3 coding sequence is TGTGCCAGCACTCCTCACAGGGGAGTAAGTCAGCCCCAGCATTTT.

The chain uses TRBV11-2 and TRBJ1-2; D remains unclear. CDR1 is SGHAT and CDR2 is FQNNGV in the germline V gene. The CDR3 is 13 residues long. The V and J ends lost 10 bases and 14 bases respectively, with 26 bases between them. The CDR3 protein is CATSRSSAGFQTF. In DNA form, the CDR3 reads TGTGCCACCTCCCGGTCCAGTGCGGGTTTCCAGACCTTC.

This chain links TRBV11-2 with TRBJ2-7, with 8 bases that match TRBD1. CDR3 size: 16 residues. Looked up from germline, CDR1 is SGHAT and CDR2 is FQNNGV. J lost 3 bases, V lost 2 bases, and 9 bases had no gene match. The CDR3 DNA reads TGTGCCAGCAGCTTAATACCCTCAGGGGGCATCTACGAGCAGTACTTC. It codes for CASSLIPSGGIYEQYF.

There are a few counts of this clone. This chain uses TRBV12-3 or TRBV12-4 with TRBJ2-2; D is perhaps TRBD2 (5 bases). V lost 6 bases, J lost 1 base, and 6 bases lay in between. The CDR3 has 13 residues. The CDR3 nucleotides are TGTGCCAGCAGCCGGGGGAACACCGGGGAGCTGTTTTTT. It translates to CASSRGNTGELFF.